This T cell receptor (beta chain) was sequenced during a study of T cells in Graves' hyperthyroidism and ophthalmopathy. Germline V gives CDR1 DFQATT, CDR2 SNEGSKA (reference sequence). The CDR3 is made up of 16 amino acids. Germline trimming cut 0 bases from V and 7 bases from J; bases unmatched to any gene: 9. Patients counted as stable if ophthalmopathy did not develop within 18 months. TCR beta CDR3 regions were amplified from RNA transcripts. The HTBI primer set was used in a first-round RT-PCR of the TCR CDR3. TCRdb fed the multiplex PCR reads into MiXCR, producing one record per CDR3 protein. The sample yields some 500,000 distinct CDR3 sequences, roughly 14% seen once.

The TCR originated in a young woman with Graves' hyperthyroidism. The chain carries TRBV20-1 and TRBJ1-6; 7 bases are a match to TRBD1. What was sequenced was blood. The CDR3 sequence is CSAREAGQTSNSPLHF. The CDR3 DNA is TGCAGTGCTAGAGAAGCGGGACAGACTTCCAATTCACCCCTCCACTTT.